Detailed here is one T cell receptor (beta chain). Its antigen is not identified. Focal radiation with ipilimumab CTLA-4 blockade was given to patients with chemo-refractory metastatic non-small-cell lung cancer. Profiled with immunoSEQ multiplex PCR; TCRdb holds only in-frame clones, not every one. The sample consists of some 90,000 clones, around 86% of them appearing once. The data are from a study of radiotherapy plus CTLA-4 blockade in lung cancer. Study summary: Objective responses were recorded in about a sixth of patients, with disease control recorded in about 33%. General study results and limits: Blood saw expansion of tumor-derived TCR clones after radiotherapy plus ipilimumab.

The CDR3 extends over 15 amino acids. V gave up 0 bases and J gave up 7 bases; unmatched junction bases: 4. Germline V gene lookup returns CDR1 SGHDT and CDR2 YYEEEE. This clonotype was sampled from a human donor with non-small cell lung cancer who had stable disease on radiotherapy plus ipilimumab. The specimen was peripheral blood, collected from a patient treated with radiotherapy plus ipilimumab. The chain links TRBV5-6 to TRBJ1-6, with TRBD1 matching over 7 bases. CDR3 protein: CASSLGQGGNSPLHF. CDR3 bases: TGTGCCAGCAGCTTGGGACAGGGAGGCAATTCACCCCTCCACTTT. Drawing the rest from reference TRBV5-6 and TRBJ1-6, the complete variable domain is DAGVTQSPTHLIKTRGQQVTLRCSPKSGHDTVSWYQQALGQGPQFIFQYYEEEERQRGNFPDRFSGHQFPNYSSELNVNALLLGDSALYLCASSLGQGGNSPLHFGNGTRLTVT.